The clone carrying this T cell receptor beta chain was seen more than once but under ten times. These data come from a study of shared clonotypes between healthy human individuals. Assay used: immunoSEQ multiplex PCR; TCRdb lists only in-frame clones, some missing. This sample has roughly 1,000,000 clones, with 75% to 85% found just once. Germline V gene sequence: CDR1 KGHSH, CDR2 LQKENI. The CDR3 is 14 amino acids. The junction had 7 bases not matched to a gene; V was cut back by 6 bases and J by 3 bases. Healthy HIV-negative adults with no recent acute infections or vaccinations were recruited as donors.

The TCR sequence derives from a man younger than 35 in good health. Some clones in this sample may be carry-over from other donors' samples. Source material: memory CD4+ T cells from PBMCs. The subset was: CD45RA-negative fraction. The chain carries TRBV18 and TRBJ1-1; 7 bases map to TRBD1. CDR3 region: CASSQGRGHTEAFF. The CDR3 DNA reads as TGTGCCAGCTCCCAGGGGAGGGGGCACACTGAAGCTTTCTTT. Variable domain in full (rest from reference TRBV18 and TRBJ1-1): NAGVMQNPRHLVRRRGQEARLRCSPMKGHSHVYWYRQLPEEGLKFMVYLQKENIIDESGMPKERFSAEFPKEGPSILRIQQVVRGDSAAYFCASSQGRGHTEAFFGQGTRLTVV.